These T cell receptor beta chains were read from a single sample in a study of CD8 T cells in ankylosing spondylitis. MiXCR, run by TCRdb on the 5' RACE reads, gives a single entry per CDR3 protein. In the table there are roughly 42,000 distinct CDR3 sequences, 2.7% of which are singletons. Sample: blood, either unsorted or a sorted T cell fraction (not recorded which). The receptors shown here come from a male donor with ankylosing spondylitis or in good health (not recorded which). The CDR3 runs from the conserved cysteine through the conserved F or W. A D gene is named only where the DNA matches it firmly. Clone size, where shown, is once, few, many, or a class for clones that have expanded.

v_call	j_call	d_call	clone_size	cdr3_nt	cdr3_aa
TRBV9	TRBJ2-2	.	many	TGTGCCAGCAGCGTACAAACAGGGCTCGCCGGGGAGCTGTTTTTT	CASSVQTGLAGELFF
TRBV9	TRBJ2-5	.	many	TGTGCCAGCAGCGTAGCGGGTAGGGAGACCCAGTACTTC	CASSVAGRETQYF
TRBV9	TRBJ2-1	TRBD2	many	TGTGCCAGCAGCATTAGCGGGACGGGGGGGGAGGAGCAGTTCTTC	CASSISGTGGEEQFF
TRBV9	TRBJ2-7	.	many	TGTGCCAGCAGCAAGCGGACCGGGGGCTACGAGCAGTACTTC	CASSKRTGGYEQYF
TRBV9	TRBJ2-3	.	many	TGTGCCAGCAGGAGGGGGGGACACACAGATACGCAGTATTTT	CASRRGGHTDTQYF
TRBV9	TRBJ2-7	.	many	TGTGCCAGCTCCATAGACAACGAGCAGTACTTC	CASSIDNEQYF
TRBV9	TRBJ2-3	TRBD1	many	TGTGCCAGCAATCCGACAGGGCGTCCAGATACGCAGTATTTT	CASNPTGRPDTQYF
TRBV9	TRBJ2-2	TRBD1	many	TGTGCCAGCAGCCCGCGACAGGGGGTGACCGGGGAGCTGTTTTTT	CASSPRQGVTGELFF
TRBV9	TRBJ2-5	TRBD1	many	TGTGCCAGCAGCCCCCAGAGACTCGGACAGGACCCCCAAGAGACCCAGTACTTC	CASSPQRLGQDPQETQYF
TRBV9	TRBJ1-2	.	many	TGTGCCAGCAGCGTATATCCTAACTATGGCTACACCTTC	CASSVYPNYGYTF
TRBV9	TRBJ2-3	TRBD1	few	TGTGCCAGCAGCCCAGGGGGAGTCCCCCCGTATTTT	CASSPGGVPPYF
TRBV9	TRBJ2-5	.	many	TGTGCCAGCAGCGTAGGGGGACCTGTACAAGAGACCCAGTACTTC	CASSVGGPVQETQYF
TRBV9	TRBJ1-4	.	many	TGTGCCAGCAGCGCCTCGGTGGTAGGAAAACTGTTTTTT	CASSASVVGKLFF
TRBV9	TRBJ2-1	.	many	TGTGCCAGCAGTGCCACTTTGCGCGGTAGCTCCTACAATGAGCAGTTCTTC	CASSATLRGSSYNEQFF
TRBV9	TRBJ2-1	TRBD2	.	TGTGCCAGCAGCCCTAGACGACTAGCGGGGATTAATGAGCAGTTCTTC	CASSPRRLAGINEQFF
TRBV9	TRBJ2-7	.	many	TGTGCCAGCAGCGTCTCAACCGGCCGCAACTCCTACGAGCAGTACTTC	CASSVSTGRNSYEQYF
TRBV9	TRBJ2-2	.	many	TGTGCCAGCAGCGTAGCGGCGAAGGGTCCCAACACCGGGGAGCTGTTTTTT	CASSVAAKGPNTGELFF
TRBV9	TRBJ1-5	.	many	TGTGCCAGCAGCGTGAGTCCCGACAGGAACAATCAGCCCCAGCATTTT	CASSVSPDRNNQPQHF
TRBV9	TRBJ2-3	TRBD2	many	TGTGCCAGCAGCGCTCGACTAGCGGGAGGGCCGGAAGGGACAGATACGCAGTATTTT	CASSARLAGGPEGTDTQYF
TRBV9	TRBJ1-3	TRBD1	many	TGTGCCAGCAGCGTAGCAGGACAGGGGGCTTCTGGAAACACCATATATTTT	CASSVAGQGASGNTIYF
TRBV9	TRBJ1-5	TRBD1	many	TGTGCCAGCAGCATCGGGACAGGGACCGGGCAGCCCCAGCATTTT	CASSIGTGTGQPQHF
TRBV9	TRBJ1-2	TRBD1	many	TGTGCCAGCAGCGTGCGACAGGGGTATGGCTACACCTTC	CASSVRQGYGYTF